This TCR beta chain was recorded in a study of blood T cell repertoires in COVID-19. Clones were read by immunoSEQ multiplex PCR, and TCRdb kept only the in-frame ones, dropping some. The profile shows about 91,000 clones, 85% to 90% of them singletons. The TCR sequence derives from a woman older than 75 with active COVID-19. Sequencing was done on a sample of peripheral blood.

This chain's CDR3 is CASRSGSSQNTQYF. The CDR3 DNA follows: TGTGCCAGCAGGTCGGGGAGCTCACAGAATACGCAGTATTTT. This chain joins TRBV6-5 and TRBJ2-3, with TRBD2 as a possible D gene (5 bases). Germline V gene lookup returns CDR1 MNHEY and CDR2 SVGAGI. V was cut by 6 bases and J by 7 bases, with 17 bases left in between. The CDR3 spans 14 residues.